These 13 T cell receptor beta chains were sequenced from one sample in a study of cytomegalovirus exposure and HLA in healthy donors. Generated by immunoSEQ multiplex PCR, the TCRdb table keeps only in-frame clones and is missing some. In the table there are about 200,000 clones, 85% to 90% of which are singletons. The specimen sequenced was PBMCs. Receptors were obtained from a woman younger than 35 in good health and CMV-seronegative.

The J gene is TRBJ2-7, the V gene TRBV5-4, with TRBD1 matching 8 bases. CDR1 and CDR2 from the germline V gene are SGHNT and YYREEE (reference sequence). The CDR3 consists of 15 residues. The V and J ends lost 2 bases and 3 bases, in that order; junction bases with no gene match: 7. CDR3 sequence (DNA): TGTGCCAGCAGCTTCTCGGGACAGGCGGACTACGAGCAGTACTTC. Its protein is CASSFSGQADYEQYF.

Here the CDR3 DNA reads TGTGCCAGCAGCTTACGGGGGGCGGACACCGGGGAGCTGTTTTTT. Translation gives CASSLRGADTGELFF. The gene calls are TRBV11-3 and TRBJ2-2, with D perhaps matching TRBD2 (7 bases). Germline values: CDR1 SGHNT, CDR2 YENEEA. Trimming shortened V by 2 bases and J by 3 bases, and 10 bases separated the two germline ends. There are 15 residues in the CDR3.

The rearrangement uses TRBV9 and TRBJ2-5; 8 bases match TRBD1. The germline CDR1 and CDR2 sequences are SGDLS and YYNGEE. Trimming took 3 bases from V and 4 from J; bases not matched to a gene: 11. This CDR3 is built from 16 residues. The chain's CDR3 is CASSDDRGRRGETQYF. As DNA, the CDR3 is TGTGCCAGCAGCGACGACAGGGGCCGAAGGGGAGAGACCCAGTACTTC.

The V gene is TRBV2, the J gene TRBJ2-1, with no clear D. V lost 4 bases to trimming and J lost 3 bases, with 4 bases between them. This CDR3 is built from 12 residues. Germline assignment: CDR1 SNHLY and CDR2 FYNNEI. The CDR3 DNA sequence: TGTGCCAGCAGTGCCCTCTACAATGAGCAGTTCTTC. Protein sequence: CASSALYNEQFF.

This clone was detected ten times or more. This chain connects TRBV6-4 to TRBJ2-3; D may be TRBD2 (5 bases). Between the trimmed V and J ends, which lost 2 bases and 2 bases, there was a span of 8 bases. The CDR3 sequence is 14 residues long. From germline, CDR1 is MRHNA and CDR2 SNTAGT. CDR3 DNA sequence: TGTGCCAGCAGTGACGGGAGACACACAGATACGCAGTATTTT. Protein: CASSDGRHTDTQYF.

J is TRBJ1-1 and V is TRBV29-1; no firm D call. CDR3 length: 15 residues. Trimming took 4 bases from V and 1 from J, leaving 16 bases between them. Looked up from germline, CDR1 is SQVTM and CDR2 is ANQGSEA. CDR3 DNA: TGCAGCGTTGTGGTCATGGCGGCGCGGAACACTGAAGCTTTCTTT. This gives the protein CSVVVMAARNTEAFF.

Concerning this clone itself: The sample contains more than one DNA sequence encoding this CDR3. The chain joins TRBV9 to TRBJ1-2; D remains ambiguous. In germline, CDR1 is SGDLS, CDR2 YYNGEE. The CDR3 is 14 residues long. The V gene lost 0 bases and the J gene lost 2 bases, with 8 bases spanning the gap. CDR3 loop: CASSVDRGNYGYTF. The CDR3 nucleotides are TGTGCCAGCAGCGTAGATCGGGGAAACTATGGCTACACCTTC.

J is TRBJ2-7 and V is TRBV19; the D gene is possibly TRBD2 (6 bases). CDR1 is LNHDA and CDR2 is SQIVND in the germline V gene (reference sequence). Trimming cost V 2 bases and J 2 bases, with 10 bases left between them. The length of the CDR3 is 14 residues. CDR3: CASSISGGPYEQYF. CDR3 DNA sequence: TGTGCCAGTAGTATATCCGGGGGTCCCTACGAGCAGTACTTC.

This chain uses TRBV5-1 with TRBJ2-7; TRBD1 aligns across 9 bases. The CDR3 runs 13 residues. V lost 6 bases, J lost 4 bases, and 5 bases stayed unmatched. The V gene's germline CDR1 is SGHRS and CDR2 YFSETQ. CDR3 nucleotides: TGCGCCAGCACCGGGACAGGGAATTACGAGCAGTACTTC. It yields the protein CASTGTGNYEQYF.

V usage is TRBV9 and J usage is TRBJ2-1, with TRBD1 matching over 7 bases. The CDR3 consists of 16 residues. The V gene's germline CDR1 is SGDLS and CDR2 YYNGEE. J gave up 2 bases and V 3 bases, and 8 bases lay outside the gene matches. CDR3 coding DNA: TGTGCCAGCAGCGATACACAGGGGATAACCTACAATGAGCAGTTCTTC. It yields the protein CASSDTQGITYNEQFF.

This clone was found once. This rearrangement joins TRBV10-2 to TRBJ2-7; 7 bases line up with TRBD2. Trimming at V came to 3 bases and at J to 4 bases, leaving 6 bases not matched to a gene. This CDR3 has 14 residues. Per germline, CDR1 WSHSY and CDR2 SAAADI. The DNA for the CDR3 is TGCGCCAGCAGTGATTGGCTAGCGGCTTACGAGCAGTACTTC. This codes for CASSDWLAAYEQYF.

Here the CDR3 DNA reads TGTGCCATCAGGTCGGGACAGGGAGGAAACTATGGCTACACCTTC. Translating gives CAIRSGQGGNYGYTF. The chain employs TRBV10-3 and TRBJ1-2; TRBD1 matches at 9 bases. The CDR3 has 15 residues. V was pared by 6 bases and J by 2 bases, with 7 bases of the junction left unmatched. Per germline, CDR1 ENHRY and CDR2 SYGVKD.

The chain carries TRBV4-1 and TRBJ2-1; tentatively, D is TRBD1 (5 bases). This CDR3 is built from 13 residues. The V and J ends lost 7 bases and 8 bases respectively, with 15 bases between them. CDR1 and CDR2 from the germline V gene are MGHRA and YSYEKL. The CDR3, as DNA: TGCGCCAGCAATACGAAAAGGGGTGATGAGCAGTTCTTC. Its protein is CASNTKRGDEQFF.